Presented here are 19 T cell receptor beta chains from one specimen sequenced in a study of blood T cells in healthy people across ages. A sample-barcoded 5' primer and a J-beta primer mix were used in a second PCR of roughly 6 to 11 cycles. TCRdb analysed the 5' RACE reads with MiXCR anew, one entry per CDR3 protein. The sample has 1.5 million to 2 million distinct CDR3 sequences; about 30% are singletons. The sequenced material came from blood. Receptor source: a woman in her twenties or thirties in good health.

This clonotype appeared a few times. A read error may account for a junction end that differs from germline. J is TRBJ2-3 and V is TRBV10-3; D is undetermined. The germline CDR1 and CDR2 sequences are ENHRY and SYGVKD. This CDR3 has 12 residues. CDR3 residues: CAISETPDTRYF. DNA for the CDR3: TGTGCCATCAGTGAGACACCAGATACGCGGTATTTT.

Ten or more counts support this clonotype. V usage is TRBV4-1 and J usage is TRBJ2-7, with 7 bases identical to TRBD2. This CDR3 region has 14 residues. Germline trimming cut 6 bases from V and 0 bases from J; bases unmatched to any gene: 5. Germline CDR1 MGHRA, CDR2 YSYEKL. The chain's CDR3 is CASRAAGTSYEQYF. The CDR3 DNA is TGCGCCAGCAGAGCAGCGGGGACCTCCTACGAGCAGTACTTC.

As regards this clonotype: A much bigger clone sits one base away, suggesting this may be a read error. This chain uses TRBV2 with TRBJ2-7; 9 bases map to TRBD2. The CDR3 covers 17 residues. The germline CDR1 and CDR2 sequences are SNHLY and FYNNEI. V gave up 6 bases and J gave up 0 bases; unmatched junction bases: 12. The CDR3 DNA reads as TGTGCCAGCAGAGATGGACTAGCGAGAGTGGACTCCTACGAGCAGTACTTC. Translated, it gives CASRDGLARVDSYEQYF.

On this clonotype itself: An end of the junction does not agree with germline; a read error may underlie this. The chain employs TRBV14 and TRBJ2-3; tentative D call: TRBD1 (7 bases). Germline CDR1 is SGHDN and CDR2 is FVKESK. The CDR3 is 13 residues long. CDR3 coding DNA: TGTGCCGGCAGCCAGGGGGAGGAAGATACGCAGTATTTT. Its protein is CAGSQGEEDTQYF.

In this sample, this clonotype turned up a few times. The chain uses TRBV7-2 and TRBJ2-1; tentative D call: TRBD2 (6 bases). V lost 6 bases to trimming and J lost 2 bases, with 14 bases between them. From germline, CDR1 is SGHTA and CDR2 FQGNSA. CDR3 size: 15 residues. CDR3 region: CASSYKAGPYNEQFF. DNA for the CDR3: TGTGCCAGCAGTTACAAGGCGGGACCCTACAATGAGCAGTTCTTC.

The chain recombines TRBV7-9 with TRBJ2-3; 8 nucleotides align to TRBD2. V lost 5 bases, J lost 2 bases, and 9 bases stayed unmatched. This CDR3 is 16 amino acids long. Germline-derived CDR1 and CDR2 are SEHNR and FQNEAQ (reference sequence). The CDR3 DNA reads TGTGCCAGCAGCCCCCCAACTAGCGGCCCCACAGATACGCAGTATTTT. Protein: CASSPPTSGPTDTQYF.

This clonotype turned up a few times. CDR3 nucleotide sequence: TGTGCCAGCAGTGGGACTAGCGGGGGATACACAGATACGCAGTATTTT. The encoded protein is CASSGTSGGYTDTQYF. The chain couples TRBV6-1 to TRBJ2-3; 13 nucleotides agree with TRBD2. Germline assignment: CDR1 MNHNS and CDR2 SASEGT. The CDR3 extends over 16 amino acids. V gave up 4 bases and J gave up 2 bases; unmatched junction bases: 3.

In DNA, the CDR3 is TGTGCCAGCAGCCCTCGAGCAGGGGGCGCGAGCACTGAAGCTTTCTTT. Protein product: CASSPRAGGASTEAFF. The J gene is TRBJ1-1, the V gene TRBV9; 8 bases agree with TRBD1. Per the germline V gene, CDR1 is SGDLS and CDR2 is YYNGEE. The CDR3 is 16 amino acids. The V segment lost 4 bases and the J segment 4 bases; nucleotides outside the gene matches: 12.

This clonotype appeared a few times. This chain connects TRBV7-6 to TRBJ1-2; no firm D call. CDR3 length: 14 amino acids. The ends were cut back, 5 bases at V and 2 bases at J, with 12 bases in the middle. The germline gives CDR1 SGHVS, CDR2 FNYEAQ. The DNA of the CDR3 is TGTGCCAGCAGCAGCGGACGGCGAAACTATGGCTACACCTTC. Amino acid sequence: CASSSGRRNYGYTF.

The rearrangement uses TRBV13 and TRBJ2-1, with D possibly matching TRBD2 (6 bases). V lost 5 bases to trimming and J lost 9 bases, with 26 bases between them. The CDR3 extends over 17 amino acids. Germline lookup yields CDR1 PRHDT and CDR2 FYEKMQ (reference sequence). The CDR3 here is CASSASGASSLGGEQFF. The CDR3 DNA sequence: TGTGCCAGCAGCGCCTCTGGGGCTTCCTCATTGGGGGGTGAGCAGTTCTTC.

This clonotype was counted between two and nine times. This chain links TRBV20-1 with TRBJ2-7; a weak D match, TRBD2 (6 bases). Trimming took off 7 bases at V and 0 bases at J, with 13 bases between the two ends. The germline V gene has CDR1 DFQATT and CDR2 SNEGSKA (reference sequence). The CDR3 consists of 13 residues. In nucleotides, the CDR3 is TGCAGTGTTCGGCGGGGCTACTCCTACGAGCAGTACTTC. This translates into CSVRRGYSYEQYF.

V is TRBV7-8 and J is TRBJ2-3; TRBD2 agrees at 9 bases. V lost 5 bases to trimming and J lost 5 bases; unmatched junction nucleotides: 14. The CDR3 runs to 17 residues. Germline CDR1 is SGHVS and CDR2 is FQNEAQ. Here the CDR3 DNA reads TGTGCCAGCAGCCAACGACGCCTAGCGGGAAGGGAAGATACGCAGTATTTT. Translation gives CASSQRRLAGREDTQYF.

The V gene is TRBV11-2, the J gene TRBJ1-5, with no clear D. Trimming pared 5 bases from V and 11 bases from J, leaving 13 bases between. Germline V gene lookup returns CDR1 SGHAT and CDR2 FQNNGV. The CDR3 runs to 12 residues. CDR3 sequence reads: CASSPGRGTQHF. In nucleotides, the CDR3 is TGTGCCAGCAGCCCCGGACGGGGAACCCAGCATTTT.

V gene TRBV7-2 combines with J gene TRBJ2-5; D is perhaps TRBD1 or TRBD2 (5 bases each). Per germline, CDR1 SGHTA and CDR2 FQGNSA. This CDR3 has 13 amino acids. V lost 5 bases to trimming and J lost 11 bases, with 18 bases between them. The CDR3 nucleotides are TGTGCCAGCAGCCCCCGGGGCTGGGGTGAGCAGTACTTC. Its translation is CASSPRGWGEQYF.

CDR3 nucleotides: TGTGCCAGCAGTTCGAACAATAGAACAACTGAAGCTTTCTTT. Protein: CASSSNNRTTEAFF. This chain connects TRBV28 to TRBJ1-1; D is unresolved. Trimming cost V 4 bases and J 5 bases, with 14 bases left between them. The CDR3 is 14 residues long. Germline loops: CDR1 MDHEN, CDR2 SYDVKM.

Points on this clonotype: A read error may be the cause here, since a much bigger clone is one base away. This rearrangement joins TRBV12-3 or TRBV12-4 to TRBJ2-7; D is undetermined. V shed 6 bases and J shed 2 bases, with 14 bases lying between them. The length of the CDR3 is 14 residues. The CDR3 nucleotides are TGTGCCAGCAGCATGGATCCGACACCCTACGAGCAGTACTTC. Protein: CASSMDPTPYEQYF.

This clonotype showed up many times. The chain recombines TRBV29-1 with TRBJ1-2; a possible D gene is TRBD1 (5 bases). The V gene lost 5 bases and the J gene lost 8 bases, with 12 bases spanning the gap. This CDR3 has 11 residues. Germline V CDR1 and CDR2: SQVTM, ANQGSEA. The CDR3 DNA is TGCAGCGTTCGGGCAGGGAGAGGCTACACCTTC. Residues: CSVRAGRGYTF.

The chain carries TRBV5-1 and TRBJ2-4, with a weak D call TRBD2 (7 bases). CDR3 size: 14 residues. Between the trimmed V and J ends, which lost 1 base and 11 bases, there was a span of 16 bases. Germline V gene lookup returns CDR1 SGHRS and CDR2 YFSETQ. The CDR3 loop is CASSLMGGQKVQYF. In DNA form, the CDR3 reads TGCGCCAGCAGCTTGATGGGGGGGCAGAAGGTTCAGTACTTC.

This clonotype was recorded once. This sequence joins TRBV30 and TRBJ1-6, with TRBD1 as a possible D gene (6 bases). V lost 0 bases, J lost 10 bases, and 16 bases lay in between. Germline-derived CDR1 and CDR2 are GTSNPN and SVGIG (reference sequence). The CDR3 consists of 15 residues. In DNA, the CDR3 is TGTGCCTGGAGTGTAACCGTCAGGGGAACCTCACCCCTCCACTTT. Translated: CAWSVTVRGTSPLHF.